Below are 13 T cell receptor beta chains sequenced from a single sample in a study of cytomegalovirus exposure and HLA in healthy donors. The PCR employed 60 Vbeta primers together with 13 Jbeta primers. Generated by immunoSEQ multiplex PCR, the TCRdb table keeps only in-frame clones and is missing some. The table lists approximately 150,000 clones, about 80% of them singletons. The sequenced material came from PBMCs. Source of these receptors: a woman in her twenties or thirties in good health and CMV-seropositive.

The V call is TRBV4-3, the J call TRBJ1-1, with TRBD1 identical over 9 bases. The germline V gene has CDR1 LGHNA and CDR2 YSLEER. The length of the CDR3 is 16 residues. The junction had 6 bases not matched to a gene; V was cut back by 0 bases and J by 4 bases. As DNA, the CDR3 is TGCGCCAGCAGCCAAGATCTTGGGACAGGGTCCACTGAAGCTTTCTTT. Encoded protein: CASSQDLGTGSTEAFF.

The chain couples TRBV6-5 to TRBJ1-2; a weak D match, TRBD1 (6 bases). This CDR3 is built from 14 residues. V dropped 2 bases and J dropped 8 bases, with 15 bases sitting between them. In germline, CDR1 is MNHEY, CDR2 SVGAGI. CDR3 sequence reads: CASSYGRGVGGYTF. The CDR3 region has the DNA TGTGCCAGCAGTTACGGGAGGGGGGTGGGAGGCTACACCTTC.

This clone turned up a few times. This chain connects TRBV25-1 to TRBJ1-1; 9 nucleotides line up with TRBD1. V was pared by 8 bases and J by 4 bases, with 20 bases of the junction left unmatched. The germline V gene has CDR1 MGHDK and CDR2 SYGVNS. The CDR3 covers 18 residues. CDR3 loop: CASPKGEQGARGGTEAFF. The CDR3 region has the DNA TGTGCCAGCCCTAAGGGGGAACAGGGGGCTCGGGGAGGCACTGAAGCTTTCTTT.

The sample holds one count of this clone. The J gene is TRBJ2-5, the V gene TRBV4-1; a possible D gene is TRBD2 (5 bases). This CDR3 spans 14 amino acids. The germline V and J ends were trimmed by 1 base and 4 bases, with 10 bases remaining between them. Per germline, CDR1 MGHRA and CDR2 YSYEKL. This CDR3 is CASSQAGIVETQYF. The DNA of the CDR3 is TGCGCCAGCAGCCAAGCCGGGATCGTAGAGACCCAGTACTTC.

The chain recombines TRBV5-1 with TRBJ2-1; a weak D match, TRBD2 (7 bases). This CDR3 is 14 amino acids long. Germline values: CDR1 SGHRS, CDR2 YFSETQ. V was clipped by 5 bases and J by 8 bases, with 17 bases between them. CDR3 amino acids: CASSSSRGGDEQFF. The CDR3 DNA sequence: TGCGCCAGCAGTTCCTCCCGAGGGGGGGATGAGCAGTTCTTC. Supplemented by reference TRBV5-1 and TRBJ2-1, the full variable domain reads KAGVTQTPRYLIKTRGQQVTLSCSPISGHRSVSWYQQTPGQGLQFLFEYFSETQRNKGNFPGRFSGRQFSNSRSEMNVSTLELGDSALYLCASSSSRGGDEQFFGPGTRLTVL.

This clone was recorded a few times. The DNA for the CDR3 is TGTGCCAGCCAGAGGGAGACCGGGGAGCTGTTTTTT. This codes for CASQRETGELFF. The chain recombines TRBV6-5 with TRBJ2-2; a weak D match, TRBD2 (5 bases). CDR1 MNHEY and CDR2 SVGAGI come from the germline V gene. The CDR3 is made up of 12 amino acids. Trimming took off 8 bases at V and 5 bases at J, with 9 bases between the two ends.

This chain joins TRBV27 and TRBJ2-1; 10 bases are shared with TRBD2. The trim removed 4 bases at V and 6 bases at J, leaving 3 bases unmatched. The CDR3 contains 14 residues. The germline V gene has CDR1 MNHEY and CDR2 SMNVEV (reference sequence). The CDR3 DNA reads as TGTGCCAGCAGTTCGGGACTAGCGTCCAATGAGCAGTTCTTC. As protein: CASSSGLASNEQFF.

The chain links TRBV7-2 to TRBJ1-5; possibly TRBD1 for D (6 bases). The CDR3 sequence is 13 residues long. Trimming pared 3 bases from V and 7 bases from J, leaving 10 bases between. Per the germline V gene, CDR1 is SGHTA and CDR2 is FQGNSA. CDR3 coding DNA: TGTGCCAGCAGCTTGGACAGAAACCAGCCCCAGCATTTT. Amino acid sequence: CASSLDRNQPQHF.

The chain is built from TRBV27 and TRBJ2-3; 11 bases agree with TRBD2. From germline, CDR1 is MNHEY and CDR2 SMNVEV (reference sequence). V was pared by 1 base and J by 4 bases, with 4 bases of the junction left unmatched. The CDR3 sequence is 16 residues long. The CDR3 protein is CASSLLAGGFPDTQYF. CDR3 bases: TGTGCCAGCAGTTTATTAGCGGGAGGGTTCCCAGATACGCAGTATTTT.

This clone was detected only a few times. The same CDR3 is also encoded by other DNA sequences in this sample. The gene calls are TRBV27 and TRBJ2-5; tentative D call: TRBD2 (5 bases). The CDR3 loop spans 14 amino acids. Germline V gene sequence: CDR1 MNHEY, CDR2 SMNVEV (reference sequence). Trimming removed 0 bases at V and 4 bases at J, with 9 bases between. CDR3 residues: CASSLSRGRETQYF. The CDR3 bases are TGTGCCAGCAGTTTATCGAGAGGGAGAGAGACCCAGTACTTC.

This clone showed up just a few times. The gene calls are TRBV19 and TRBJ1-1, with 12 nucleotides matching TRBD1. Trimming removed 1 base from V and 5 bases from J; junction bases left unmatched: 8. The CDR3 is made up of 17 amino acids. Germline V gene sequence: CDR1 LNHDA, CDR2 SQIVND (reference sequence). CDR3 sequence reads: CASSIGFGTGGQTEAFF. Written as DNA, the CDR3 is TGTGCCAGTAGTATAGGTTTCGGGACAGGGGGCCAGACTGAAGCTTTCTTT.

This clone was observed a single time. The chain has TRBV29-1 and TRBJ2-2, with 8 bases fitting TRBD1. The CDR3 is 13 amino acids. Germline assignment: CDR1 SQVTM and CDR2 ANQGSEA. V dropped 5 bases and J dropped 6; count of bases not matched to a gene: 5. CDR3: CSVSQGVAGELFF. The CDR3 coding sequence is TGCAGCGTTTCACAGGGGGTCGCCGGGGAGCTGTTTTTT.

The rearrangement joins TRBV27 to TRBJ2-7, with 7 bases matching TRBD2. The CDR3 is 13 residues long. Germline trimming cut 1 base from V and 5 bases from J; bases unmatched to any gene: 2. Germline V lookup: CDR1 MNHEY, CDR2 SMNVEV (reference sequence). The CDR3 region is CASSLWEGNEQYF. The CDR3 nucleotides are TGTGCCAGCAGTTTATGGGAGGGAAACGAGCAGTACTTC.